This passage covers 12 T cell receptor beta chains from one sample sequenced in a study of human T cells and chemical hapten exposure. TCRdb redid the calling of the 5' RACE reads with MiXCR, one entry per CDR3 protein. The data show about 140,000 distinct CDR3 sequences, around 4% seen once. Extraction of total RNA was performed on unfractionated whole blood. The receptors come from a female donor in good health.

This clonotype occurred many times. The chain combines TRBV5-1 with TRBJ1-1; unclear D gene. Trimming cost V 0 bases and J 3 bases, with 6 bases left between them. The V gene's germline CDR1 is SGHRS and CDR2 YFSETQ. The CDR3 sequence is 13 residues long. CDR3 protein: CASSLVSDTEAFF. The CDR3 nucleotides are TGCGCCAGCAGCTTGGTGTCGGACACTGAAGCTTTCTTT.

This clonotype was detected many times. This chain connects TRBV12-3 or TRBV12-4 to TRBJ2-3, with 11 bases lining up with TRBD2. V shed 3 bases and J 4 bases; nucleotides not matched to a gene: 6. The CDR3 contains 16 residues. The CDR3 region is CASSFPSGGPADTQYF. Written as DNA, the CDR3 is TGTGCCAGCAGTTTTCCTAGCGGGGGGCCGGCAGATACGCAGTATTTT.

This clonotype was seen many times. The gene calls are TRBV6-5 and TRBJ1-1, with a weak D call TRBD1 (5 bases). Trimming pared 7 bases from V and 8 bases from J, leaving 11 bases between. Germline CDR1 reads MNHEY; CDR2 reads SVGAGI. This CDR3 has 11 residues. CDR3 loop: CASKVRGEAFF. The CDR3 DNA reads TGTGCCAGCAAGGTCCGGGGGGAAGCTTTCTTT.

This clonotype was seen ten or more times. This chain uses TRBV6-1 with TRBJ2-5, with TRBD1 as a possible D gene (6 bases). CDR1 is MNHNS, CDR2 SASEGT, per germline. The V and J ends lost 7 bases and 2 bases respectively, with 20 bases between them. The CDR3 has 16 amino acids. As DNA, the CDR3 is TGTGCCAGCACCGGTTTCCGGGACAACCCACAAGAGACCCAGTACTTC. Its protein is CASTGFRDNPQETQYF.

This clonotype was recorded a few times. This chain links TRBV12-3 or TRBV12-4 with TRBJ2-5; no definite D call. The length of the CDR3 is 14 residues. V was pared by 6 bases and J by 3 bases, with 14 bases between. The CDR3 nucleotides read TGTGCCAGCAGCCGTTGGGAAGGCAAAGAGACCCAGTACTTC. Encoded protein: CASSRWEGKETQYF.

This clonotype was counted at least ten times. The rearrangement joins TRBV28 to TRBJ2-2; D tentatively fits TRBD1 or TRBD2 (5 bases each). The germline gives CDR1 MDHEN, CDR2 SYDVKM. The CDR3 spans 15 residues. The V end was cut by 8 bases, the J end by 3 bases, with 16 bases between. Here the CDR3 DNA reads TGTGCCAGCGGGCGAGGGGACCGAGACACCGGGGAGCTGTTTTTT. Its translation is CASGRGDRDTGELFF. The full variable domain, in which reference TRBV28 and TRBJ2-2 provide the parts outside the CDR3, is DVKVTQSSRYLVKRTGEKVFLECVQDMDHENMFWYRQDPGLGLRLIYFSYDVKMKEKGDIPEGYSVSREKKERFSLILESASTNQTSMYLCASGRGDRDTGELFFGEGSRLTVL.

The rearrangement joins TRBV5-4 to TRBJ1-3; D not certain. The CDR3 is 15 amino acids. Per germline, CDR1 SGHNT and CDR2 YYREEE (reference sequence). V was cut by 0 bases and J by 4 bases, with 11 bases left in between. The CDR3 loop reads CASSLVKEEGNTIYF. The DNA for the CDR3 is TGTGCCAGCAGCTTGGTCAAAGAGGAAGGAAACACCATATATTTT.

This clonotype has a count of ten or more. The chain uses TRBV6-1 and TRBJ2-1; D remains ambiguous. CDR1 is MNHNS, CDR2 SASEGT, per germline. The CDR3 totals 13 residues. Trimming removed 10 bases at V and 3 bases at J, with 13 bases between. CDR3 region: CATLGSLYNEQFF. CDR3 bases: TGTGCCACCCTCGGGTCTCTCTACAATGAGCAGTTCTTC.

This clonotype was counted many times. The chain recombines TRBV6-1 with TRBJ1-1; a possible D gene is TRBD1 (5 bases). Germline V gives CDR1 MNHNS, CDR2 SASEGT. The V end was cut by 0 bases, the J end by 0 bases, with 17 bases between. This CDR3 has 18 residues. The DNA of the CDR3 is TGTGCCAGCAGTGAAGCGCCCGGGGGATCACCCCTGAACACTGAAGCTTTCTTT. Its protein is CASSEAPGGSPLNTEAFF.

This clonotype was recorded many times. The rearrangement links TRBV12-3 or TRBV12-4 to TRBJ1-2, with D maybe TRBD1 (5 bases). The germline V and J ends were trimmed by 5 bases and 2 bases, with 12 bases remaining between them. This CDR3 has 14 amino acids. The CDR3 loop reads CASSIRVRNYGYTF. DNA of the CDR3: TGTGCCAGCAGTATCAGGGTTCGGAACTATGGCTACACCTTC.

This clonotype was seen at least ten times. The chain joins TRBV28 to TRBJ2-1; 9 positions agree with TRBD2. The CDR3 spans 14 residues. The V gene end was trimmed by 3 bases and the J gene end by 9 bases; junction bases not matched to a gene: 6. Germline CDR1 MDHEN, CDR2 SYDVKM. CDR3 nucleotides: TGTGCCAGCAGTTTGCGCGGGGGGGCGGGTGAGCAGTTCTTC. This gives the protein CASSLRGGAGEQFF. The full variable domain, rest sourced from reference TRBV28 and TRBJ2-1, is DVKVTQSSRYLVKRTGEKVFLECVQDMDHENMFWYRQDPGLGLRLIYFSYDVKMKEKGDIPEGYSVSREKKERFSLILESASTNQTSMYLCASSLRGGAGEQFFGPGTRLTVL.

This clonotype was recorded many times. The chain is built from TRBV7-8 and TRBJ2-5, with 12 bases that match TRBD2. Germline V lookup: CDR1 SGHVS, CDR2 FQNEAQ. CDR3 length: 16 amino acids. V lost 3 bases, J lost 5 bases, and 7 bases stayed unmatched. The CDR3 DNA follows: TGTGCCAGCAGCTTCCCTACTAGCGGGGGGATTGAGACCCAGTACTTC. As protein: CASSFPTSGGIETQYF. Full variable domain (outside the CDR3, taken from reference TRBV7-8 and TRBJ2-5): GAGVSQSPRYKVAKRGQDVALRCDPISGHVSLFWYQQALGQGPEFLTYFQNEAQLDKSGLPSDRFFAERPEGSVSTLKIQRTQQEDSAVYLCASSFPTSGGIETQYFGPGTRLLVL.